The clone carrying this T cell receptor (beta chain) was counted ten times or more. The sample originates from a study of blood T cell repertoires in COVID-19. Study details: Samples representing acute and convalescent COVID-19 were sourced from the United States, Italy and Spain.

Sequencing was performed with immunoSEQ multiplex PCR; in TCRdb, only in-frame clones are kept and a portion is missing. Of 150,000 to 200,000 clones listed, 81% were seen once; the top ten hold about 11%. CDR1 is SNHLY, CDR2 FYNNEI, per germline. V was trimmed by 7 bases and J by 3 bases, leaving 14 bases between them. This CDR3 has 14 residues. The receptor's source is a human donor in a cohort sampled during active COVID-19. This sequence joins TRBV2 and TRBJ2-3; the D gene is possibly TRBD1 (5 bases). The sequenced sample was peripheral blood. DNA for the CDR3: TGTGCCAGCAAGTTGAACAGGTGGACAGATACGCAGTATTTT. It yields the protein CASKLNRWTDTQYF.